These 25 T cell receptor beta chains share one sample of origin, sequenced in a study (dated by TCRdb to between 2014 and 2017). CD4+CD25+CD127-/low cells were isolated as Tregs. Receptor amplification or capture employed 5' RACE. Sequencer: Illumina MiSeq. TCRdb itself trimmed the public reads at Q25 with fastp, ran MiXCR and retained productive beta chains. Rows are unified per CDR3 protein, each entry keeping the most common DNA and genes. The sample profile shows some 9,200 distinct CDR3 sequences; 12% to 15% of them were found once. Of the sample, over 3% falls within the top ten clones. The sequenced sample consisted of Tregs sorted from blood. The receptors derive from a female donor with breast cancer.

By sample share, this clonotype is medium-sized. V and J are TRBV28 and TRBJ1-2; D unresolved. The CDR3 sequence is 11 residues long. Germline V gives CDR1 MDHEN, CDR2 SYDVKM. The V end lost 5 bases, the J end lost 8 bases, and 9 bases lay between the germline ends. CDR3 bases: TGTGCCAGCAGTACCCTCCGGGGCTACACCTTC. It yields the protein CASSTLRGYTF.

Relative to its sample, this clonotype is medium-sized. The chain has TRBV9 and TRBJ1-2; D uncertain. The CDR3 is 14 residues long. Germline V gene data show CDR1 as SGDLS and CDR2 as YYNGEE. V lost 4 bases and J lost 3, with 13 bases in between. For the CDR3, the DNA is TGTGCCAGCAGCTTGCGACGGACCCACTATGGCTACACCTTC. The encoded protein is CASSLRRTHYGYTF.

This clonotype was seen a handful of times. The DNA for the CDR3 is TGTGCCAGCAGCGTAGATCTTCACACCCGGGTCCTGACTTTC. The encoded protein is CASSVDLHTRVLTF. This sequence joins TRBV9 and TRBJ2-6; D is unresolved. Trimming took off 0 bases at V and 13 bases at J, with 14 bases between the two ends. Per the germline V gene, CDR1 is SGDLS and CDR2 is YYNGEE. This CDR3 is built from 14 residues.

This clonotype was counted a few times. This chain connects TRBV12-3 or TRBV12-4 to TRBJ2-6; 10 positions match TRBD1. The CDR3 contains 21 residues. The V segment lost 5 bases and the J segment 0 bases; nucleotides outside the gene matches: 16. CDR3 region: CASSPIPGQGLGLSGANVLTF. In DNA, the CDR3 is TGTGCCAGCAGTCCCATTCCGGGACAGGGGTTAGGTCTCTCTGGGGCCAACGTCCTGACTTTC.

Sample share makes this clonotype medium-sized. The chain carries TRBV29-1 and TRBJ2-7; D uncertain. V lost 7 bases and J lost 0, with 10 bases in between. Germline lookup yields CDR1 SQVTM and CDR2 ANQGSEA. CDR3 length: 12 amino acids. CDR3 bases: TGCAGCGCCTTGTCGGCCTCCTACGAGCAGTACTTC. Encoded protein: CSALSASYEQYF.

As regards this clonotype: A read error may explain this, as a much larger clone is one base away. CDR3 in DNA: TGTGCCACCAGTGGACCTCCGGGATCATCTGGGCAGGGGGTAAATCAGTCCCAGCATTTT. This gives the protein CATSGPPGSSGQGVNQSQHF. The chain couples TRBV24-1 to TRBJ1-5, with TRBD1 matching over 7 bases. The V gene's germline CDR1 is KGHDR and CDR2 SFDVKD. The CDR3 runs to 20 residues.

This clonotype is labeled as medium-sized. CDR3 region: CASSYSKGPRYEQYF. CDR3 sequence (DNA): TGTGCCAGCAGTTACTCGAAAGGACCGCGCTACGAGCAGTACTTC. The rearrangement links TRBV6-2 or TRBV6-3 to TRBJ2-7, with D uncertain. Trimming removed 0 bases from V and 3 bases from J, with 12 bases in between. Germline CDR1 MNHEY, CDR2 SVGEGT. The CDR3 covers 15 residues.

This clonotype was seen many times. The chain is built from TRBV12-3 or TRBV12-4 and TRBJ2-2, with TRBD2 identical over 8 bases. The CDR3 runs 17 residues. With V trimmed by 4 bases and J by 5 bases, 12 bases remained unmatched. The CDR3: CASSSRGRGGWTGELFF. The CDR3 region has the DNA TGTGCCAGCAGTTCTAGGGGTCGGGGGGGCTGGACCGGGGAGCTGTTTTTT.

The table lists this clonotype with many counts. V and J are TRBV4-1 and TRBJ2-6, with D hard to call. Deletions cut 1 base from V and 5 bases from J, with 15 bases between. In germline, CDR1 is MGHRA, CDR2 YSYEKL. CDR3 length equals 17 residues. The chain's CDR3 is CASSQVNSRARANVLTF. For the CDR3, the DNA is TGCGCCAGCAGCCAAGTGAATTCCCGCGCGCGGGCCAACGTCCTGACTTTC.

A note on this clonotype: A much larger clone differs from this one at a single base, so this may be a read error. The chain links TRBV11-2 to TRBJ2-7, with D perhaps being TRBD1 or TRBD2 (5 bases each). V was pared by 1 base and J by 3 bases, with 13 bases between. Germline V gene sequence: CDR1 SGHAT, CDR2 FQNNGV. The CDR3 covers 15 residues. CDR3 DNA: TGTGCCAGCAGCTTAGTAAGGGGACGACACTACGAGCAGTACTTC. Translated, it gives CASSLVRGRHYEQYF.

This clonotype appeared many times. A much larger clone lies a single base off, so this may be a read error. The chain couples TRBV4-1 to TRBJ2-4; no firm D call. V lost 0 bases to trimming and J lost 13 bases, with 7 bases between them. Germline V gives CDR1 MGHRA, CDR2 YSYEKL. The CDR3 is 11 residues long. CDR3 sequence (DNA): TGCGCCAGCAGCCAAGAGCCTGCGCAGTACTTC. This sequence encodes CASSQEPAQYF.

This clonotype showed up many times. This rearrangement joins TRBV5-1 to TRBJ1-1; unclear D gene. The V end lost 3 bases, the J end lost 2 bases, and 8 bases lay between the germline ends. This CDR3 has 13 residues. CDR1 and CDR2 from the germline V gene are SGHRS and YFSETQ. The CDR3 region is CASSSSPNTEAFF. CDR3 nucleotides: TGCGCCAGCAGCTCCAGCCCCAACACTGAAGCTTTCTTT.

As concerns this clonotype: Just one base apart from a much larger clone, this may be a read error. The chain couples TRBV5-6 to TRBJ2-7; TRBD2 agrees at 8 bases. The germline V gene encodes CDR1 SGHDT and CDR2 YYEEEE. The CDR3 covers 14 residues. With V trimmed by 6 bases and J by 6 bases, 11 bases remained unmatched. This CDR3 reads CASNDWTSRLEQYF. DNA for the CDR3: TGTGCCAGCAACGACTGGACTAGCCGACTCGAGCAGTACTTC.

In its sample, this clonotype ranks as medium-sized. The chain links TRBV7-3 to TRBJ2-3; D might be TRBD2 (7 bases). This CDR3 region has 15 residues. Germline assignment: CDR1 SGHTA and CDR2 FQGTGA. V dropped 3 bases and J dropped 5 bases, with 15 bases sitting between them. In DNA form, the CDR3 reads TGTGCCAGCAGCTTCGGGGGGCCCGCGGGAGATACGCAGTATTTT. Translating it yields CASSFGGPAGDTQYF. The complete variable domain, with remaining parts taken from reference TRBV7-3 and TRBJ2-3, reads GAGVSQTPSNKVTEKGKYVELRCDPISGHTALYWYRQSLGQGPEFLIYFQGTGAADDSGLPNDRFFAVRPEGSVSTLKIQRTERGDSAVYLCASSFGGPAGDTQYFGPGTRLTVL.

This clonotype was recorded at least ten times. J is TRBJ2-1 and V is TRBV5-1, with TRBD2 matching over 7 bases. There are 20 residues in the CDR3. J lost 5 bases, V lost 3 bases, and 23 bases had no gene match. CDR1 and CDR2 from the germline V gene are SGHRS and YFSETQ. The CDR3 region is CASSSQRAGDLLKIDNEQFF. CDR3 sequence (DNA): TGCGCCAGCAGCTCCCAAAGGGCGGGAGACCTACTTAAAATTGACAATGAGCAGTTCTTC.

The table lists this clonotype with a few counts. This may be a read error: a much more frequent sequence differs by one nucleotide. The rearrangement uses TRBV28 and TRBJ2-1; 12 bases agree with TRBD2. This CDR3 region has 12 residues. Germline loops: CDR1 MDHEN, CDR2 SYDVKM. CDR3 sequence: CASGTSGPERFF. The CDR3 DNA follows: TGTGCCAGCGGGACTAGCGGGCCCGAGCGGTTCTTC.

This clonotype was counted ten times or more. The V and J genes are TRBV12-3 or TRBV12-4 and TRBJ2-2; no clear D gene. Trimming left V 6 bases short and J 5 bases short, with 7 bases between. The CDR3 runs to 12 residues. CDR3 nucleotides: TGTGCCAGCAGCCCACAGACCGGGGAGCTGTTTTTT. As protein: CASSPQTGELFF.

This clonotype was seen more than once but under ten times. The chain is built from TRBV5-1 and TRBJ2-7; 7 nucleotides line up with TRBD1. The J segment lost 5 bases and the V segment lost 4 bases, leaving 15 bases of the junction unmatched. CDR3 length: 16 residues. CDR1 is SGHRS and CDR2 is YFSETQ in the germline V gene. Here the CDR3 DNA reads TGCGCCAGCAGCCCATGGCTCGGGACAGAAGGAAACGAGCAGTACTTC. Protein: CASSPWLGTEGNEQYF.

This chain uses TRBV7-8 with TRBJ2-7; 9 bases match TRBD2. V was clipped by 0 bases and J by 1 base; unmatched bases: 7. Germline-derived CDR1 and CDR2 are SGHVS and FQNEAQ. The CDR3 runs 17 residues. CDR3 sequence reads: CASSLARTSGQSYEQYF. The CDR3 DNA is TGTGCCAGCAGCTTAGCCCGAACTAGCGGGCAGTCCTACGAGCAGTACTTC.

This clonotype was picked up many times. The chain is built from TRBV15 and TRBJ2-2; D possibly matches TRBD1 or TRBD2 (5 bases each). The V and J ends lost 4 bases and 2 bases respectively, with 17 bases between them. Germline loops: CDR1 LNHNV, CDR2 YYDKDF (reference sequence). The length of the CDR3 is 17 residues. Written as DNA, the CDR3 is TGTGCCACCAGCACCAGACGGGGCATCCCCAACACCGGGGAGCTGTTTTTT. This encodes CATSTRRGIPNTGELFF.

At least ten counts were recorded for this clonotype. V gene TRBV7-2 combines with J gene TRBJ2-5; 7 nucleotides agree with TRBD2. The CDR3 contains 13 residues. With V trimmed by 3 bases and J by 3 bases, 1 base remained unmatched. Germline lookup yields CDR1 SGHTA and CDR2 FQGNSA. The CDR3 loop is CASSFAGEETQYF. Written as DNA, the CDR3 is TGTGCCAGCAGCTTCGCGGGGGAAGAGACCCAGTACTTC. Combining the CDR3 with reference TRBV7-2 and TRBJ2-5 gives the whole variable domain GAGVSQSPSNKVTEKGKDVELRCDPISGHTALYWYRQSLGQGLEFLIYFQGNSAPDKSGLPSDRFSAERTGGSVSTLTIQRTQQEDSAVYLCASSFAGEETQYFGPGTRLLVL.

This clonotype turned up a few times. Compared with germline, one end of the junction differs, possibly owing to a read error. This sequence joins TRBV11-2 and TRBJ2-7, with 7 bases matching TRBD2. The CDR3 runs 14 residues. CDR1 and CDR2 from the germline V gene are SGHAT and FQNNGV. Written as DNA, the CDR3 is TGTGCCGGCAGCTTCCGGGACTATGGGTCCGAGCAGTACTTC. It codes for CAGSFRDYGSEQYF.

As to this clonotype: A much larger clone differs from this one at a single base, so this may be a read error. The CDR3 carries no conserved terminal phenylalanine or tryptophan, so it likely arises from a read error. The chain carries TRBV6-5 and TRBJ1-1, with 10 positions matching TRBD1. The CDR3 loop spans 14 amino acids. V was pared by 5 bases and J by 11 bases, with 11 bases of the junction left unmatched. The germline CDR1 and CDR2 sequences are MNHEY and SVGAGI. The CDR3 here is CASSPRRDRGTAFL. CDR3 sequence (DNA): TGTGCCAGCAGTCCCCGGAGGGACAGGGGTACGGCTTTCCTT.

As to this clonotype: This may arise from a read error, as a much more abundant clone is one base away. This rearrangement joins TRBV3-1 to TRBJ2-7; unclear D gene. Trimming pared 4 bases from V and 2 bases from J, leaving 15 bases between. The CDR3 has 15 amino acids. Germline lookup yields CDR1 LGHDT and CDR2 YNNKEL (reference sequence). CDR3 sequence: CASSLGLRNTYEQYF. CDR3 sequence (DNA): TGTGCCAGCAGCCTTGGATTGCGGAACACCTACGAGCAGTACTTC.

This clonotype appeared a few times. This chain joins TRBV20-1 and TRBJ2-1; TRBD2 agrees at 11 bases. The CDR3 sequence is 15 residues long. The V segment lost 5 bases and the J segment 8 bases; nucleotides outside the gene matches: 11. Germline V gives CDR1 DFQATT, CDR2 SNEGSKA (reference sequence). Here the CDR3 reads CSAPLTSGSLYEQFF. CDR3 nucleotides: TGCAGTGCTCCACTTACTAGCGGGAGTTTGTATGAGCAGTTCTTC.